This T cell receptor (beta chain) originates from a study of T-cell memory formation after mild COVID-19. Constant-segment primers and 5'RACE yielded cDNA libraries for TCR alpha and TCR beta, each carrying sample barcodes and UMIs. TCRdb itself ran the 5' RACE reads through MiXCR, one entry per CDR3 protein. The table has roughly 180,000 distinct CDR3 sequences, approximately 18% seen once. Study results and limitations: Specificity for SARS-CoV-2 was not confirmed among the second-wave clones peaking on day 37.

This clonotype was seen ten or more times. Its antigen is currently unknown. The origin of this receptor is a young man who had mild COVID-19 (a few samples of this study predate the infection). Cell type and time point are not known. The sample taken for sequencing was PBMCs or a T cell subset sorted from them (not recorded which).

CDR3: CASSPGAFSGWYQETQYF. CDR3 nucleotides: TGTGCCAGCAGCCCGGGGGCCTTTTCCGGTTGGTACCAAGAGACCCAGTACTTC. The V and J genes are TRBV7-2 and TRBJ2-5; tentatively, D is TRBD1 or TRBD2 (6 bases each). Per the germline V gene, CDR1 is SGHTA and CDR2 is FQGNSA. This CDR3 spans 18 amino acids. V was trimmed by 5 bases and J by 0 bases, leaving 22 bases between them.